The rows below give T cell receptor beta chains drawn from one sample of a study of T cell responses to AZD1222 COVID-19 vaccine. This table comes from immunoSEQ multiplex PCR, and its TCRdb copy is limited to in-frame clones, with some not included. The sample lists about 260,000 clones, 85% to 95% occurring once. Here the sequenced sample was peripheral blood, taken on day 0 of AZD1222 vaccination. These receptors all stem from an adult in good health. The CDR3 runs from the conserved cysteine through the conserved F or W. Fields, in order: clone size, V gene, CDR3 protein. For some rows the clone size is stated as once, few or many, or as a class when expanded; others skip it.

.	TRBV5-5	CASSIPGQGAWEQYF
.	TRBV9	CASSFRDREGVDTQYF
.	TRBV28	CASSSLNLGTGMGTEGNTIYF
.	TRBV11-1	CASSLGALVTEAFF
.	TRBV4-1	CASSQGDGSLNEKLFF
.	TRBV28	CASSVPYEQYF
.	TRBV19	CASSPRQLSRRSYGYTF
once	TRBV28	CASSLRQARHTQYF
.	TRBV6-6	CASSQGPGRGNTEAFF
.	TRBV11-2	CASSLGTGEQFF
few	TRBV19	CASSQMLGQGPFNEQFF
.	TRBV5-1	CASSLTGSIEQYF
.	TRBV4-1	CASSPHAGTANTEAFF
.	TRBV28	CASSLGIKSSGANVLTF
.	TRBV9	CASSAQAYQETQYF
.	TRBV7-2	CASSLVAGGRTGELFF
.	TRBV5-4	CASSALSGSVYEQYF
.	TRBV3-1/TRBV3-2	CASSLGTLNTGELFF
once	TRBV9	CASSVVGNGYTF
.	TRBV6-6	CASSFPGAWETQYF
.	TRBV11-2	CASSLVRGGETQYF
.	TRBV19	CASTTTSLYYGYTF
.	TRBV6-5	CASSGGQTNTEAFF
.	TRBV6-5	CASGGYNEKLFF
.	TRBV6-5	CASNEGAVGSPLHF
once	TRBV7-9	CASSLVAGIRGEQYF
.	TRBV5-1	CASSITDRLTYEQYF
.	TRBV27	CASGRTPFGGTGELFF
.	TRBV6-5	CASSYSEIGELFF
.	TRBV11-3	CASSSASGRTDTQYF
.	TRBV19	CASSPRRGYEQYF
.	TRBV30	CAWSEAVSEVWDEQFF
once	TRBV12-3/TRBV12-4	CASSPNAGTVDF
.	TRBV3-1/TRBV3-2	CASSQEPGDDYGYTF
.	TRBV3-1/TRBV3-2	CASSQDLMASGRISSYNEQFF
.	TRBV12-3/TRBV12-4	CASRYRPDNEQFF
once	TRBV5-1	CASSLTGTGGYEQYF
.	TRBV28	CASTAGQGYYGYTF
.	TRBV28	CASSLLGNTEAFF